This T cell receptor beta chain was sequenced in a study of CD8 T cells in ankylosing spondylitis. Preparation of TCR beta libraries was done by quantitative 5'-RACE with molecular barcodes. One entry per CDR3 protein results from TCRdb running MiXCR on the 5' RACE reads. This table has 750,000 to 850,000 distinct CDR3 sequences, about 12% appearing once. Findings and caveats of the study: A motif in TCR beta, a set of under 10 highly homologous variants, appeared characteristic of ankylosing spondylitis blood. A subset of motif variants has previously been described in the synovial fluid and blood of reactive arthritis.

In its sample, this clonotype was seen a few times. What it binds is unknown. This clonotype was obtained from a male donor with ankylosing spondylitis. Sequencing was performed on blood, either unsorted or a sorted T cell fraction (not recorded which).

CDR3 in amino acids: CASSQGPRDTQYF. CDR3 bases: TGTGCCAGCAGCCAAGGACCCCGGGATACGCAGTATTTT. The chain has TRBV5-5 and TRBJ2-3; D not resolved. Deletions cut 4 bases from V and 6 bases from J, with 12 bases between. Per the germline V gene, CDR1 is SGHKS and CDR2 is YYEKEE (reference sequence). CDR3 size: 13 residues.